This T cell receptor beta chain was captured by sequencing in a study of blood T cell repertoires in COVID-19. Across the study: PBMCs, B-cell-depleted T cells, or T cells provided the cDNA or gDNA that made up the material.

Sequencing was performed with immunoSEQ multiplex PCR; in TCRdb, only in-frame clones are kept and a portion is missing. Here the sample spans under 200,000 clones, around 86% being singletons. This CDR3 contains 15 residues. The V gene lost 4 bases and the J gene lost 4 bases, with 15 bases spanning the gap. The germline V gene encodes CDR1 SGDLS and CDR2 YYNGEE. This clonotype was sampled from a woman aged 80 or older in a cohort sampled during active or convalescent COVID-19. This chain uses TRBV9 with TRBJ1-3; TRBD1 is a possible D gene (6 bases). The sample taken for sequencing was peripheral blood. CDR3 sequence (DNA): TGTGCCAGCAGCCCTACCTCAGGGGTCGGAAACACCATATATTTT. Protein sequence: CASSPTSGVGNTIYF. Drawing the rest from reference TRBV9 and TRBJ1-3, the complete variable domain is DSGVTQTPKHLITATGQRVTLRCSPRSGDLSVYWYQQSLDQGLQFLIQYYNGEERAKGNILERFSAQQFPDLHSELNLSSLELGDSALYFCASSPTSGVGNTIYFGEGSWLTVV.